Listed here are 4 T cell receptor beta chains from one sample, sequenced in a study of blood T cells in healthy people across ages. A J-beta primer mix and a sample-barcoded 5' primer were used in a second PCR of about 6 to 12 cycles. Each CDR3 protein gets one entry after TCRdb re-called the 5' RACE reads with MiXCR. The profile covers approximately 800,000 distinct CDR3 sequences, with roughly 46% appearing a single time and around a sixth taken by the ten largest. Specimen: blood. These TCRs come from a man older than 75 in good health.

This clonotype was counted many times. The chain recombines TRBV4-3 with TRBJ2-5, with D hard to call. The CDR3 contains 13 residues. Trimming shortened V by 0 bases and J by 7 bases, and 9 bases separated the two germline ends. Per the germline V gene, CDR1 is LGHNA and CDR2 is YSLEER. CDR3 sequence (DNA): TGCGCCAGCAGCCAAGACAGTTATGGGACCCAGTACTTC. Its protein product is CASSQDSYGTQYF.

This clonotype was observed at least ten times. The chain uses TRBV15 and TRBJ2-7; D call uncertain. With 1 base removed from V and 6 bases from J, the gap between germline ends came to 7 bases. This CDR3 region has 12 residues. The germline V gene encodes CDR1 LNHNV and CDR2 YYDKDF (reference sequence). CDR3 nucleotide sequence: TGTGCCACCAGCAGAGTGGGTATCGAGCAGTACTTC. It codes for CATSRVGIEQYF. Full variable domain (outside the CDR3, taken from reference TRBV15 and TRBJ2-7): DAMVIQNPRYQVTQFGKPVTLSCSQTLNHNVMYWYQQKSSQAPKLLFHYYDKDFNNEADTPDNFQSRRPNTSFCFLDIRSPGLGDTAMYLCATSRVGIEQYFGPGTRLTVT.

V is TRBV20-1 and J is TRBJ2-7; TRBD2 aligns across 9 bases. Trimming cost V 4 bases and J 0 bases; bases outside gene matches: 7. Germline CDR1 DFQATT, CDR2 SNEGSKA (reference sequence). This CDR3 is built from 15 residues. In nucleotides, the CDR3 is TGCAGTGCTATAATAGCGGGAGTCCCCTCCTACGAGCAGTACTTC. Translating gives CSAIIAGVPSYEQYF.

This clonotype appeared a few times. This chain uses TRBV13 with TRBJ2-7, with D possibly called TRBD1 or TRBD2 (5 bases each). This CDR3 is 14 amino acids long. V was shortened by 5 bases and J by 6 bases, with 17 bases between the two germline ends. CDR1 and CDR2 from the germline V gene are PRHDT and FYEKMQ (reference sequence). CDR3 DNA sequence: TGTGCCAGCAGCGAAAGGGACCCGAGTCCCGAGCAGTACTTC. As protein: CASSERDPSPEQYF.